Each of the 29 T cell receptor beta chains below was sequenced from the same sample in a study of cytomegalovirus exposure and HLA in healthy donors. Measured with immunoSEQ multiplex PCR; TCRdb has only the in-frame clones, and not every one. This sample has roughly 73,000 clones; over 85% occur once, and the top ten carry around 1.5%. Sequencing used PBMCs. The receptors here all came from a man aged 18 to 30 in good health and CMV-seropositive.

The chain combines TRBV28 with TRBJ1-1; TRBD1 matches at 7 bases. Germline V gene lookup returns CDR1 MDHEN and CDR2 SYDVKM. CDR3 size: 16 residues. V shed 5 bases, J shed 6 bases, and the junction held 15 bases outside the gene matches. CDR3 protein: CASSRRQGWVNPEAFF. The CDR3 region has the DNA TGTGCCAGCAGTCGACGACAGGGATGGGTCAACCCTGAAGCTTTCTTT.

The rearrangement joins TRBV6-5 to TRBJ2-5; 8 bases map to TRBD2. Germline CDR1 and CDR2: MNHEY and SVGAGI. J lost 4 bases, V lost 6 bases, and 7 bases had no gene match. The CDR3 has 14 residues. CDR3 nucleotide sequence: TGTGCCAGCAGCACAGCGGGAGTGGGAGAGACCCAGTACTTC. It is translated as CASSTAGVGETQYF.

The chain is built from TRBV7-9 and TRBJ1-2; D possibly corresponds to TRBD1 (6 bases). The CDR3 is 13 amino acids. Germline values: CDR1 SEHNR, CDR2 FQNEAQ (reference sequence). The V end was cut by 7 bases, the J end by 2 bases, with 11 bases between. The CDR3 sequence: CASTWGHNYGYTF. For the CDR3, the DNA is TGTGCCAGCACCTGGGGACACAACTATGGCTACACCTTC.

The V call is TRBV29-1, the J call TRBJ2-7; 10 bases align to TRBD1. There are 20 residues in the CDR3. After removal of 5 bases from V and 2 bases from J, the junction contained 24 bases not matched to a gene. CDR1 is SQVTM and CDR2 is ANQGSEA in the germline V gene. The CDR3 sequence is CSVKGFVPGQGSPPPYEQYF. The CDR3 nucleotides read TGCAGCGTTAAGGGATTCGTCCCGGGACAGGGGTCTCCTCCCCCCTACGAGCAGTACTTC.

The chain recombines TRBV5-1 with TRBJ2-3, with D perhaps TRBD2 (5 bases). The CDR3 runs to 14 residues. Trimming left V 3 bases short and J 1 base short, with 9 bases between. The V gene's germline CDR1 is SGHRS and CDR2 YFSETQ. The CDR3 here is CASSSERRTDTQYF. In DNA, the CDR3 is TGCGCCAGCAGCTCAGAGCGGCGCACAGATACGCAGTATTTT.

The CDR3 region is CASSRPSAGGENNEQFF. CDR3 nucleotides: TGCGCCAGCAGCCGCCCTTCAGCGGGAGGGGAGAACAATGAGCAGTTCTTC. The V and J genes are TRBV4-1 and TRBJ2-1; 10 positions match TRBD2. The J segment lost 5 bases and the V segment lost 4 bases, leaving 11 bases of the junction unmatched. This CDR3 has 17 amino acids. The germline CDR1 and CDR2 sequences are MGHRA and YSYEKL.

J is TRBJ1-4 and V is TRBV11-2; 9 nucleotides match TRBD1. The CDR3 contains 15 residues. The V gene's germline CDR1 is SGHAT and CDR2 FQNNGV. J was trimmed by 8 bases and V by 4 bases; bases with no gene match: 8. CDR3 loop: CASSSIQGAGEKLFF. The CDR3 bases are TGTGCCAGCAGCTCCATACAGGGGGCAGGGGAAAAACTGTTTTTT.

The V and J genes are TRBV5-6 and TRBJ2-7, with D perhaps TRBD2 (6 bases). Trimming shortened V by 4 bases and J by 1 base, and 12 bases separated the two germline ends. CDR1 is SGHDT and CDR2 is YYEEEE in the germline V gene. The CDR3 has 14 residues. Here the CDR3 DNA reads TGTGCCAGCAGCCTCGGGAGCCCTTCCTACGAGCAGTACTTC. As protein: CASSLGSPSYEQYF.

In this sample, this clone turned up once. The rearrangement joins TRBV10-3 to TRBJ1-1; D unclear. The CDR3 runs 13 residues. V lost 3 bases, J lost 7 bases, and 12 bases lay in between. Germline CDR1 ENHRY, CDR2 SYGVKD. CDR3 nucleotide sequence: TGTGCCATCAGTGAAACACCCGCCCGTGAAGCTTTCTTT. It codes for CAISETPAREAFF.

The V and J genes are TRBV5-6 and TRBJ1-2; D is unclear. Germline loops: CDR1 SGHDT, CDR2 YYEEEE. The CDR3 spans 17 residues. Trimming took off 0 bases at V and 1 base at J, with 16 bases between the two ends. The CDR3 region is CASSLDLGGRFNYGYTF. The CDR3 region has the DNA TGTGCCAGCAGCTTGGATTTGGGAGGACGATTTAACTATGGCTACACCTTC. The full variable domain, in which reference TRBV5-6 and TRBJ1-2 provide the parts outside the CDR3, is DAGVTQSPTHLIKTRGQQVTLRCSPKSGHDTVSWYQQALGQGPQFIFQYYEEEERQRGNFPDRFSGHQFPNYSSELNVNALLLGDSALYLCASSLDLGGRFNYGYTFGSGTRLTVV.

The rearrangement uses TRBV7-9 and TRBJ1-1, with 9 bases lining up with TRBD1. The ends lost 5 bases at V and 1 base at J; junction bases unmatched: 5. From germline, CDR1 is SEHNR and CDR2 FQNEAQ (reference sequence). CDR3 length equals 15 residues. The CDR3, as DNA: TGTGCCAGCAGCCTGACAGGGGGAGCGAACACTGAAGCTTTCTTT. Its protein is CASSLTGGANTEAFF.

The rearrangement uses TRBV11-2 and TRBJ2-7; D is possibly TRBD2 (6 bases). The CDR3 extends over 12 amino acids. V lost 1 base, J lost 8 bases, and 9 bases lay in between. Germline V lookup: CDR1 SGHAT, CDR2 FQNNGV. The CDR3 loop is CASSLVGTQQYF. In DNA form, the CDR3 reads TGTGCCAGCAGCTTAGTGGGGACTCAGCAGTACTTC. Full variable domain (missing parts from reference TRBV11-2 and TRBJ2-7): EAGVAQSPRYKIIEKRQSVAFWCNPISGHATLYWYQQILGQGPKLLIQFQNNGVVDDSQLPKDRFSAERLKGVDSTLKIQPAKLEDSAVYLCASSLVGTQQYFGPGTRLTVT.

V and J are TRBV15 and TRBJ1-2; D remains unclear. CDR1 LNHNV and CDR2 YYDKDF come from the germline V gene (reference sequence). V was cut by 0 bases and J by 6 bases, with 11 bases left in between. This CDR3 is 14 amino acids long. The CDR3 is CATSREPGLDGYTF. The CDR3 DNA is TGTGCCACCAGCAGAGAACCGGGGTTGGATGGCTACACCTTC.

This chain joins TRBV29-1 and TRBJ1-1, with a possible D match to TRBD1 (5 bases). Deletions cut 0 bases from V and 7 bases from J, with 21 bases between. CDR1 is SQVTM, CDR2 ANQGSEA, per germline. The CDR3 length is 16 residues. The CDR3 here is CSVEDRPGYISSEAFF. The CDR3 DNA reads TGCAGCGTTGAAGATCGGCCAGGGTATATTTCAAGTGAAGCTTTCTTT.

The chain recombines TRBV10-3 with TRBJ2-5; 12 bases are a match to TRBD2. The CDR3 runs to 21 residues. Unmatched junction bases numbered 18, after V lost 4 bases and J lost 0 bases. Germline CDR1 is ENHRY and CDR2 is SYGVKD. CDR3 region: CAISGPTLAGGPVLYQETQYF. The CDR3 DNA sequence: TGTGCCATCAGTGGTCCTACCCTAGCGGGAGGGCCGGTGCTATACCAAGAGACCCAGTACTTC.

This clone has only one observation. CDR3 coding DNA: TGTGCCAGCAGCTTCTTCGGGACTTACTCTGGGGCCAACGTCCTGACTTTC. The encoded protein is CASSFFGTYSGANVLTF. The chain is built from TRBV5-8 and TRBJ2-6, with D maybe TRBD2 (6 bases). Germline CDR1 SGHTS, CDR2 YDEGEE. Deletions cut 2 bases from V and 0 bases from J, with 12 bases between. The CDR3 loop spans 17 amino acids.

The chain uses TRBV2 and TRBJ2-1, with D maybe TRBD2 (5 bases). From germline, CDR1 is SNHLY and CDR2 FYNNEI. The CDR3 contains 13 residues. V was clipped by 3 bases and J by 9 bases, with 12 bases between them. The CDR3 coding sequence is TGTGCCAGCAGTGAGTATAGAGGGATTGAGCAGTTCTTC. It specifies CASSEYRGIEQFF.

The chain carries TRBV30 and TRBJ2-3; maybe TRBD2 (5 bases). The CDR3 consists of 14 residues. V was trimmed by 1 base and J by 2 bases, leaving 10 bases between them. Germline assignment: CDR1 GTSNPN and CDR2 SVGIG (reference sequence). The CDR3 DNA follows: TGTGCCTGGAGTGCAACCGGGAACACAGATACGCAGTATTTT. It encodes CAWSATGNTDTQYF.

Here the CDR3 DNA reads TGTGCCAGCAGCCAAGGAGCGGGAGTAGGCATGCAGACCCAGTACTTC. This gives the protein CASSQGAGVGMQTQYF. The chain joins TRBV4-2 to TRBJ2-5; 8 bases map to TRBD2. Per the germline V gene, CDR1 is LGHNA and CDR2 is YNFKEQ. Trimming took 1 base from V and 6 from J; bases not matched to a gene: 10. This CDR3 is 16 amino acids long.

This chain uses TRBV7-2 with TRBJ2-1; D not resolved. The CDR3 consists of 17 residues. Germline V lookup: CDR1 SGHTA, CDR2 FQGNSA. Between the trimmed V and J ends, which lost 2 bases and 4 bases, there was a span of 18 bases. CDR3 residues: CASSLFVSRGIYNEQFF. The CDR3 DNA reads TGTGCCAGCAGCTTATTTGTGTCCCGAGGAATTTACAATGAGCAGTTCTTC.

The J gene is TRBJ1-2, the V gene TRBV7-2; D is ambiguous. From germline, CDR1 is SGHTA and CDR2 FQGNSA. Trimming removed 3 bases at V and 8 bases at J, with 13 bases between. This CDR3 contains 13 residues. The CDR3 sequence is CASSFMRERGYTF. CDR3 coding DNA: TGTGCCAGCAGCTTTATGCGGGAGAGGGGCTACACCTTC.

This clone showed up just once. V gene TRBV29-1 combines with J gene TRBJ2-6; 8 bases match TRBD2. V shed 6 bases and J 0 bases; nucleotides not matched to a gene: 4. Looked up from germline, CDR1 is SQVTM and CDR2 is ANQGSEA. This CDR3 region has 15 residues. CDR3 loop: CSVGLGDSGANVLTF. The CDR3 DNA follows: TGCAGCGTGGGACTAGGGGACTCTGGGGCCAACGTCCTGACTTTC.

The chain couples TRBV7-8 to TRBJ1-1, with D unresolved. V shed 3 bases and J shed 0 bases, with 8 bases lying between them. The CDR3 runs 14 residues. Germline loops: CDR1 SGHVS, CDR2 FQNEAQ. In DNA form, the CDR3 reads TGTGCCAGCAGCTTCCAATTTCTGAACACTGAAGCTTTCTTT. The encoded protein is CASSFQFLNTEAFF.

This sequence joins TRBV30 and TRBJ2-1; TRBD2 is a possible D gene (5 bases). The CDR3 totals 13 residues. Germline CDR1 GTSNPN, CDR2 SVGIG (reference sequence). V gave up 0 bases and J gave up 10 bases, with 13 bases separating them. In DNA, the CDR3 is TGTGCCTGGAGTGTTGGAGCGGTGAAGGAGCAGTTCTTC. Protein: CAWSVGAVKEQFF.

This clone showed up just once. The genes are TRBV27 and TRBJ2-5; TRBD2 agrees at 12 bases. The CDR3 length is 16 residues. V lost 6 bases, J lost 2 bases, and 7 bases stayed unmatched. Germline CDR1 is MNHEY and CDR2 is SMNVEV (reference sequence). The CDR3 DNA follows: TGTGCCAGCAGGAGAGGGACTAGCGGGCCTCAAGAGACCCAGTACTTC. Protein product: CASRRGTSGPQETQYF.

V and J are TRBV29-1 and TRBJ1-1, with D unclear. Trimming removed 4 bases from V and 5 bases from J, with 17 bases in between. Germline CDR1 reads SQVTM; CDR2 reads ANQGSEA. This CDR3 region has 14 residues. CDR3 DNA: TGCAGCGTTGCCGACTGGATGGGGAGGACTGAAGCTTTCTTT. The encoded protein is CSVADWMGRTEAFF.

The gene calls are TRBV5-5 and TRBJ2-5, with TRBD1 identical over 7 bases. This CDR3 comprises 14 residues. Germline assignment: CDR1 SGHKS and CDR2 YYEKEE (reference sequence). Germline trimming cut 2 bases from V and 1 base from J; bases unmatched to any gene: 2. The CDR3 here is CASSLGTVQETQYF. The CDR3 DNA sequence: TGTGCCAGCAGCTTAGGGACAGTCCAAGAGACCCAGTACTTC.

This clone occurred a few times. In DNA form, the CDR3 reads TGTGCCAGCTCATCACGACTAGATTCCTACAATGAGCAGTTCTTC. Protein sequence: CASSSRLDSYNEQFF. This chain joins TRBV18 and TRBJ2-1; D perhaps matches TRBD2 (6 bases). CDR3 length: 15 residues. V was pared by 5 bases and J by 1 base, with 12 bases between. CDR1 KGHSH and CDR2 LQKENI come from the germline V gene.

This clone is a singleton in its sample. The chain has TRBV7-9 and TRBJ2-5; D possibly corresponds to TRBD2 (7 bases). Germline CDR1 is SEHNR and CDR2 is FQNEAQ (reference sequence). The CDR3 consists of 15 residues. Trimming stripped 7 bases from V and 2 bases from J, with 17 bases between. This CDR3 is CASIIQGTTQETQYF. Here the CDR3 DNA reads TGTGCCAGCATTATCCAGGGGACTACACAAGAGACCCAGTACTTC.